The entry below describes one TCR beta chain. Its antigen specificity is not known. No per-base quality is available; no much larger clone lies one base away. CDR1 and CDR2 were assigned from the germline V gene as ENHRY and SYGVKD. Trimming removed 4 bases from V and 4 bases from J, leaving 22 bases between the germline ends. The CDR3 covers 17 residues, taking in both the cysteine and the phenylalanine. Just CDR3 DNA is preserved here, 51 bases in frame from base 1. One collaborating source in Seattle enrolled patients while the patients were actively infected and followed the patients over time throughout the course of disease. The collaborating institutions used their own protocols to collect whole blood in K2EDTA tubes. For TCRbeta analysis, collaborator samples were shipped as frozen whole blood, as isolated PBMCs, or as DNA extracted from either sample type. This specimen belongs to a study of blood T cell repertoires in COVID-19 (TCRdb year 2020). At the level of the whole study: Collaborator samples came from the United States, Italy and Spain and covered acute and convalescent phases of COVID-19. The prospective study material was composed of cDNA or gDNA derived from T cells, B-cell-depleted T cells, or PBMCs. Subjects who had been exposed to COVID-19, were actively infected with it, or had recovered from it provided the deeply sampled blood TCRbeta repertoires that made up the dataset. The repertoires were released in a freely available public database meant as a resource for research on the immune response to SARS-CoV-2. Samples were obtained from the ongoing ImmuneRACE study (first 160 participants) and from about 1,300 subjects provided by 6 global collaborators. Sample metadata almost always included a de-identified subject ID, COVID-19 status, age in years and sex. Where HLA class I and class II types were available, the types were taken from metadata supplied by the sample provider, not from assay-based typing. What the study reported, not specific to this receptor: The amount of clinical and demographic metadata varied by source and participant and was provided uncurated.

The immunoSEQ Assay, a bias-controlled multiplex PCR, was used to amplify TCRbeta CDR3 regions from genomic DNA. Regarding the original processing steps: Within the assay, amplification of reference gene primers was used to estimate how many nucleated cells each sample contained. To quantify the absolute abundance of each unique TCRbeta CDR3 rearrangement, sequence reads were collapsed and filtered. For each sample, productive Simpson clonality was calculated as the square root of Simpson's diversity index over productive rearrangements. Imported from immuneACCESS, the table was reduced by TCRdb to in-frame sequences with V and J called. These copies leave out some clones; in studies compared against another copy, an unresolved V gene accounts for under half, and the cause of the remainder is not known. D and trimming were read from the DNA, whereas the V and J calls and clone size are those reported in that table. This sample gives some 310,000 clones in total; about nine tenths of them show up just once. 2.9% of the sample is held by the ten biggest clonotypes.

The sample taken for sequencing was peripheral blood. This TCR was sampled from a woman aged 30 to 39 with COVID-19, enrolled during active disease. This receptor chain uses TRBV10-3 and TRBJ1-2, with the D gene call left open. CDR3 region: CAISADNFALSGYGYTF. The DNA is TGTGCCATCAGTGCGGATAACTTTGCTCTGTCGGGCTATGGCTACACCTTC.